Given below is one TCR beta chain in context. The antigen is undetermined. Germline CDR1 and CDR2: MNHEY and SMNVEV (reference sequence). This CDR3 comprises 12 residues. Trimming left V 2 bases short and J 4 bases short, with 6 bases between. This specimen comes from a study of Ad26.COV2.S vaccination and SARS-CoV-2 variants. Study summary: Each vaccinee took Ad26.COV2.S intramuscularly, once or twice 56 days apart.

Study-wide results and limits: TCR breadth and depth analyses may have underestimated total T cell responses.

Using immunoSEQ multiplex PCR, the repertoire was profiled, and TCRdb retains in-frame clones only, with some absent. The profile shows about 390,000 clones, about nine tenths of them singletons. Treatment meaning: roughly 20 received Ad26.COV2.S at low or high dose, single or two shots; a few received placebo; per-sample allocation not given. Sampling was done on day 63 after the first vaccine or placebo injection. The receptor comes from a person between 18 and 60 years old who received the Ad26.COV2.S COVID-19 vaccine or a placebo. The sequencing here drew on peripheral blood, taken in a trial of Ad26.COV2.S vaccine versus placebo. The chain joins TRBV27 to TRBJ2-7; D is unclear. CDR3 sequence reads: CASSLKGYEQYF. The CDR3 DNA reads TGTGCCAGCAGTTTAAAAGGGTACGAGCAGTACTTC.